The 26 T cell receptor beta chains reported below all come from one sample, sequenced in a study of blood T cell repertoires in COVID-19. Method: immunoSEQ multiplex PCR; TCRdb's copy keeps in-frame clones and lacks some. Among tens of thousands of clones listed, approximately 86% were seen once. Material for sequencing was peripheral blood. Receptor source: a man between 65 and 85 years old with active COVID-19.

V gene TRBV28 combines with J gene TRBJ2-6; TRBD1 matches at 9 bases. After removal of 5 bases from V and 0 bases from J, the junction contained 11 bases not matched to a gene. The CDR3 has 19 residues. Germline CDR1 reads MDHEN; CDR2 reads SYDVKM. CDR3 DNA: TGTGCCAGCAGTCGCAGGGGGACAGGGCCCCTCTCTGGGGCCAACGTCCTGACTTTC. The encoded protein is CASSRRGTGPLSGANVLTF.

CDR3 region: CASSLGGLTGNTIYF. For the CDR3, the DNA is TGTGCCAGCAGCTTAGGGGGACTTACTGGAAACACCATATATTTT. The chain recombines TRBV11-3 with TRBJ1-3, with D perhaps TRBD1 (5 bases). The ends were cut back, 1 base at V and 2 bases at J, with 9 bases in the middle. This CDR3 region has 15 residues. Looked up from germline, CDR1 is SGHNT and CDR2 is YENEEA. The full variable domain, with the rest looked up from reference TRBV11-3 and TRBJ1-3, is EAGVVQSPRYKIIEKKQPVAFWCNPISGHNTLYWYLQNLGQGPELLIRYENEEAVDDSQLPKDRFSAERLKGVDSTLKIQPAELGDSAVYLCASSLGGLTGNTIYFGEGSWLTVV.

This chain links TRBV4-2 with TRBJ2-4; 10 bases are a match to TRBD2. The CDR3 covers 17 residues. The V segment lost 4 bases and the J segment 1 base; nucleotides outside the gene matches: 7. The germline V gene has CDR1 LGHNA and CDR2 YNFKEQ. The CDR3 region is CASSPRGAGGAKNIQYF. CDR3 in DNA: TGTGCCAGCAGCCCCCGGGGAGCGGGAGGGGCCAAAAACATTCAGTACTTC.

The chain links TRBV5-5 to TRBJ2-3, with D unclear. Germline CDR1 and CDR2: SGHKS and YYEKEE (reference sequence). The CDR3 runs to 14 residues. V dropped 0 bases and J dropped 2 bases, with 7 bases sitting between them. In nucleotides, the CDR3 is TGTGCCAGCAGCTTGGGGGCAACCACAGATACGCAGTATTTT. Protein product: CASSLGATTDTQYF.

CDR3 sequence (DNA): TGTGCCAGCAGCTTTATACGGGAGACCCAGTACTTC. Residues: CASSFIRETQYF. This sequence joins TRBV28 and TRBJ2-5; D remains ambiguous. The CDR3 sequence is 12 residues long. Trimming pared 6 bases from V and 5 bases from J, leaving 10 bases between. Germline CDR1 reads MDHEN; CDR2 reads SYDVKM. The full variable domain, rest sourced from reference TRBV28 and TRBJ2-5, is DVKVTQSSRYLVKRTGEKVFLECVQDMDHENMFWYRQDPGLGLRLIYFSYDVKMKEKGDIPEGYSVSREKKERFSLILESASTNQTSMYLCASSFIRETQYFGPGTRLLVL.

This chain connects TRBV27 to TRBJ2-1; TRBD1 aligns across 7 bases. CDR3 length equals 15 residues. Germline V gene data show CDR1 as MNHEY and CDR2 as SMNVEV (reference sequence). The V and J ends lost 6 bases and 0 bases, in that order; junction bases with no gene match: 5. This chain's CDR3 is CASSQGQSSYNEQFF. Written as DNA, the CDR3 is TGTGCCAGCAGCCAGGGACAGAGCTCCTACAATGAGCAGTTCTTC.

Only one count was recorded for this clone. The chain combines TRBV2 with TRBJ1-2, with D unclear. CDR3 length: 14 residues. Per the germline V gene, CDR1 is SNHLY and CDR2 is FYNNEI. V lost 1 base to trimming and J lost 4 bases, with 10 bases between them. Here the CDR3 DNA reads TGTGCCAGCAGTGAAGGGGTGGGAGTCTATGGCTACACCTTC. Translation: CASSEGVGVYGYTF.

The chain has TRBV19 and TRBJ1-5; 7 nucleotides match TRBD1. This CDR3 is built from 14 residues. J was trimmed by 4 bases and V by 3 bases; bases with no gene match: 3. Germline lookup yields CDR1 LNHDA and CDR2 SQIVND (reference sequence). The CDR3 protein is CASSMPRGNQPQHF. As DNA, the CDR3 is TGTGCCAGTAGTATGCCCAGGGGGAATCAGCCCCAGCATTTT. The full variable domain, rest sourced from reference TRBV19 and TRBJ1-5, is DGGITQSPKYLFRKEGQNVTLSCEQNLNHDAMYWYRQDPGQGLRLIYYSQIVNDFQKGDIAEGYSVSREKKESFPLTVTSAQKNPTAFYLCASSMPRGNQPQHFGDGTRLSIL.

This chain joins TRBV6-1 and TRBJ2-7, with 10 bases that match TRBD2. CDR1 and CDR2 (germline): MNHNS, SASEGT. This CDR3 has 14 amino acids. The ends lost 5 bases at V and 2 bases at J; junction bases unmatched: 3. The CDR3 DNA follows: TGTGCCAGCAGTCGGCTAGCGGGAGCCTACGAGCAGTACTTC. It translates to CASSRLAGAYEQYF.

As concerns this clone: Other DNA sequences within the sample encode an identical CDR3. The gene calls are TRBV14 and TRBJ1-1; 7 bases agree with TRBD1. The CDR3 has 13 residues. V lost 1 base to trimming and J lost 4 bases; unmatched junction nucleotides: 0. Germline V gene sequence: CDR1 SGHDN, CDR2 FVKESK. The CDR3 reads CASSQGTGTEAFF. CDR3 in DNA: TGTGCCAGCAGCCAAGGGACAGGCACTGAAGCTTTCTTT.

V and J are TRBV19 and TRBJ2-7, with 9 bases lining up with TRBD1. The V and J ends lost 7 bases and 3 bases, in that order; junction bases with no gene match: 4. CDR3 length: 13 residues. Germline CDR1 is LNHDA and CDR2 is SQIVND (reference sequence). The CDR3 nucleotides are TGTGCCAGTAACGACAGGGGGGACTACGAGCAGTACTTC. It is translated as CASNDRGDYEQYF.

The chain employs TRBV28 and TRBJ2-2; D not certain. Looked up from germline, CDR1 is MDHEN and CDR2 is SYDVKM. Trimming took off 2 bases at V and 4 bases at J, with 11 bases between the two ends. The length of the CDR3 is 15 residues. CDR3: CASSLGDGSTGELFF. The CDR3 nucleotides read TGTGCCAGCAGTTTAGGTGACGGGTCCACCGGGGAGCTGTTTTTT.

The sample holds a few counts of this clone. The chain carries TRBV7-2 and TRBJ1-5; D perhaps matches TRBD1 (5 bases). The V end lost 6 bases, the J end lost 5 bases, and 14 bases lay between the germline ends. The CDR3 is 14 amino acids. Germline V CDR1 and CDR2: SGHTA, FQGNSA. The CDR3 spells CASSQVAGHQPQHF. DNA for the CDR3: TGTGCCAGCAGTCAGGTGGCGGGGCATCAGCCCCAGCATTTT.

This chain joins TRBV27 and TRBJ1-2; D perhaps matches TRBD1 (5 bases). Germline V gene data show CDR1 as MNHEY and CDR2 as SMNVEV (reference sequence). V was trimmed by 6 bases and J by 5 bases, leaving 16 bases between them. This CDR3 region has 14 residues. The CDR3 DNA reads TGTGCCAGCAGCTACGGGGGGTTTGGGTATGGCTACACCTTC. As protein: CASSYGGFGYGYTF.

The chain recombines TRBV11-2 with TRBJ2-7, with a possible D match to TRBD2 (5 bases). The CDR3 has 13 amino acids. Germline assignment: CDR1 SGHAT and CDR2 FQNNGV. V lost 6 bases, J lost 0 bases, and 9 bases lay in between. The DNA for the CDR3 is TGTGCCAGCAGTAGAGGGAGCTCCTACGAGCAGTACTTC. The encoded protein is CASSRGSSYEQYF.

The chain has TRBV7-2 and TRBJ2-3; no clear D gene. CDR1 and CDR2 (germline): SGHTA, FQGNSA. Trimming cost V 1 base and J 4 bases, with 9 bases left between them. The CDR3 loop spans 14 amino acids. In DNA form, the CDR3 reads TGTGCCAGCAGCTTAGGGGCCCCGGCAGATACGCAGTATTTT. Translating it yields CASSLGAPADTQYF.

The gene calls are TRBV7-2 and TRBJ2-5; 7 nucleotides align to TRBD1. This CDR3 is built from 13 residues. V shed 8 bases, J shed 3 bases, and the junction held 6 bases outside the gene matches. Germline values: CDR1 SGHTA, CDR2 FQGNSA. The CDR3 region has the DNA TGTGCCAGCCGCGACAGGGCCAAAGAGACCCAGTACTTC. Translation gives CASRDRAKETQYF.

The CDR3 DNA follows: TGTGCCAGCAGCCAACTAGCGGCACCCTACAATGAGCAGTTCTTC. It translates to CASSQLAAPYNEQFF. The chain couples TRBV6-5 to TRBJ2-1; 8 positions agree with TRBD2. Germline lookup yields CDR1 MNHEY and CDR2 SVGAGI. CDR3 size: 15 residues. Losses at the gene ends were 6 bases for V and 2 bases for J; bases not matched to a gene: 6.

The table lists this clone with a count of one. This chain links TRBV5-8 with TRBJ1-2, with 9 nucleotides matching TRBD1. Germline-derived CDR1 and CDR2 are SGHTS and YDEGEE. The CDR3 length is 15 residues. J gave up 8 bases and V 4 bases, and 12 bases lay outside the gene matches. DNA for the CDR3: TGTGCCAGCAGCCTCAGGGGGGGACAGGGCTACGGCTACACCTTC. This translates into CASSLRGGQGYGYTF.

J is TRBJ2-7 and V is TRBV4-1; 7 bases match TRBD2. The CDR3 loop spans 16 amino acids. V lost 0 bases to trimming and J lost 3 bases; unmatched junction nucleotides: 8. Germline loops: CDR1 MGHRA, CDR2 YSYEKL. CDR3 DNA: TGCGCCAGCAGCCAAGACCCAAGCGGGAAAGTCTACGAGCAGTACTTC. Protein sequence: CASSQDPSGKVYEQYF.

The chain couples TRBV14 to TRBJ1-3; possible D gene TRBD1, 5 bases. The V gene's germline CDR1 is SGHDN and CDR2 FVKESK. There are 14 residues in the CDR3. Trimming removed 7 bases at V and 0 bases at J, with 10 bases between. CDR3 coding DNA: TGTGCCAGCAACCGGAGGGGCTCTGGAAACACCATATATTTT. Protein product: CASNRRGSGNTIYF.

This clone was found a few times. The chain carries TRBV2 and TRBJ2-5; the D gene is possibly TRBD2 (5 bases). CDR1 is SNHLY and CDR2 is FYNNEI in the germline V gene. The CDR3 sequence is 14 residues long. V was cut by 1 base and J by 3 bases, with 9 bases left in between. CDR3 bases: TGTGCCAGCAGTGAAGGGACTCGGAAAGAGACCCAGTACTTC. Its protein product is CASSEGTRKETQYF.

The chain combines TRBV5-1 with TRBJ2-7; D may be TRBD1 (6 bases). From germline, CDR1 is SGHRS and CDR2 YFSETQ. This CDR3 spans 14 amino acids. Trimming pared 4 bases from V and 0 bases from J, leaving 11 bases between. The CDR3: CASSRQGPSYEQYF. CDR3 nucleotide sequence: TGCGCCAGCAGCAGGCAGGGGCCCTCCTACGAGCAGTACTTC.

The CDR3 DNA follows: TGCGCCAGTTCGGCGGGGTACCAAGAGACCCAGTACTTC. This gives the protein CASSAGYQETQYF. V gene TRBV5-1 combines with J gene TRBJ2-5; D may be TRBD2 (6 bases). The ends were cut back, 8 bases at V and 0 bases at J, with 11 bases in the middle. Germline values: CDR1 SGHRS, CDR2 YFSETQ. The CDR3 covers 13 residues.

The gene calls are TRBV6-1 and TRBJ1-3; a possible D gene is TRBD1 (6 bases). V lost 3 bases to trimming and J lost 3 bases, with 12 bases between them. Germline V lookup: CDR1 MNHNS, CDR2 SASEGT. The CDR3 length is 15 residues. The CDR3 here is CASSEGGGNGNTIYF. CDR3 sequence (DNA): TGTGCCAGCAGTGAGGGGGGGGGCAATGGAAACACCATATATTTT.

The gene calls are TRBV9 and TRBJ2-5, with 9 bases aligning to TRBD2. Per the germline V gene, CDR1 is SGDLS and CDR2 is YYNGEE. V lost 0 bases to trimming and J lost 5 bases; unmatched junction nucleotides: 5. This CDR3 region has 15 residues. CDR3 sequence (DNA): TGTGCCAGCAGCGTAGATGCGGGAGGGGGGGAGACCCAGTACTTC. Amino acids: CASSVDAGGGETQYF.